This T cell receptor (beta chain) was observed in a study of cytomegalovirus exposure and HLA in healthy donors. As for the study in general: Previous work identified roughly 120 million unique TCR beta sequences from approximately 190 million T cells. General observations from the study: In a later analysis, an Asian-associated ancestry cluster reportedly showed fewer N-insertions than the 666-donor mean.

The CDR3 is 17 residues long. Whereas donors were nominally healthy upon sampling, unrecorded immune exposures were probable. Amplification used 60 Vbeta primers and 13 Jbeta primers. Clones were sequenced by immunoSEQ multiplex PCR, and TCRdb holds only the in-frame ones, with some missing. Here the sample spans 200,000 to 250,000 clones, more than 85% being singletons. Of note for this clone: Its matching antigen is unknown.

The sequencing sample was made of PBMCs. This receptor was obtained from a woman younger than 30 in good health and CMV-seronegative. The V and J genes are TRBV21-1 and TRBJ1-5; the D segment call TRBD1 is taken from the table without a DNA check. TRBV21-1 is given as a pseudogene. The DNA for the CDR3 is TGTGCCAGCAGCATCGAACGGGACAGCGATAGCAATCAGCCCCAGCATTTT. It specifies CASSIERDSDSNQPQHF.